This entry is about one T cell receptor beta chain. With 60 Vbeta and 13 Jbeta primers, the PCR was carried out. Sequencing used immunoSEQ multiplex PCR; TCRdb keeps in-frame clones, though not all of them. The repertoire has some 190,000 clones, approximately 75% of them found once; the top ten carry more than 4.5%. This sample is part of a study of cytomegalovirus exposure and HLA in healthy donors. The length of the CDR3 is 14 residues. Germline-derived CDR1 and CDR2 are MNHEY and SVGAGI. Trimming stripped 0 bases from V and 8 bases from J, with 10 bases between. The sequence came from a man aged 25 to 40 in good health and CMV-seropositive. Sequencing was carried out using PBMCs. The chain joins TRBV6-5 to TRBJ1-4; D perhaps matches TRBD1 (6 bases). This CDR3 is CASSYSGTPEKLFF. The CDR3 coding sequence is TGTGCCAGCAGTTACTCCGGGACACCAGAAAAACTGTTTTTT.